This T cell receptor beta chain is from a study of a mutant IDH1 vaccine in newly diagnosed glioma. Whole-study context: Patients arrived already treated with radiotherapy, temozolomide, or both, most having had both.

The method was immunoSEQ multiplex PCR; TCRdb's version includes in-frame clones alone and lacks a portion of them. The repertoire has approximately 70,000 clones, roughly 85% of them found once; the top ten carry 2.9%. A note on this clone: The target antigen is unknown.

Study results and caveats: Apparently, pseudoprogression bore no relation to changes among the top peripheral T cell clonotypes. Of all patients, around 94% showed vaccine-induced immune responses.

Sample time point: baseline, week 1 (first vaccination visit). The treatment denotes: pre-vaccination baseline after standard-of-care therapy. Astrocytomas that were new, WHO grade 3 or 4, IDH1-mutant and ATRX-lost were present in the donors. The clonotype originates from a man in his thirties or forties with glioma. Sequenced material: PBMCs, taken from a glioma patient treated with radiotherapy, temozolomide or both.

This chain's CDR3 is CASSRRVRETQYF. CDR3 bases: TGTGCCAGCAGTCGGCGGGTTAGGGAGACCCAGTACTTC. This rearrangement joins TRBV2 to TRBJ2-5, with D possibly matching TRBD2 (5 bases). CDR3 length: 13 residues. The V gene's germline CDR1 is SNHLY and CDR2 FYNNEI. Trimming removed 5 bases from V and 5 bases from J, with 12 bases in between.